The sequence of this TCR beta chain was determined in a study of glioma-infiltrating T cells after dendritic cell vaccination. Whole-study results and caveats: The cohort had few patients with full blood and tumor sets. Estimated pretreatment TIL content predicted outcome after dendritic cell vaccination.

The CDR3 is 12 residues long. Germline CDR1 reads SGDLS; CDR2 reads YYNGEE. V dropped 2 bases and J dropped 5 bases, with 5 bases sitting between them. Time point meaning: after dendritic cell vaccination, including at tumor progression/relapse. Concerning this clone itself: Antigen specificity is unknown.

The PCR used 60 V beta and 13 J beta primers. TCRdb's table, derived via immunoSEQ multiplex PCR, lists solely in-frame clones and lacks some. The sample contains some 78,000 clones, 85% of which appear only once. Specimen: blood, collected after dendritic cell vaccination. This chain uses TRBV9 with TRBJ2-1; D is uncertain. This receptor was identified in a human donor with glioblastoma. The CDR3 DNA reads as TGTGCCAGCAGCGTCACTGACAATGAGCAGTTCTTC. Its protein is CASSVTDNEQFF.